The next 5 T cell receptor beta chains were all read from a single sample in a study of T cells in Graves' hyperthyroidism and ophthalmopathy. Template material for amplifying TCR beta CDR3 regions consisted of RNA transcripts. First-round RT-PCR targeting the TCR CDR3 was performed with the HTBI primer set. TCRdb passed the multiplex PCR reads through MiXCR, listing each CDR3 protein once. The sample shows under 800,000 distinct CDR3 sequences, 12% to 15% of them seen only once. Sequencing was done on a sample of blood. These receptors came from a woman under 30 with Graves' hyperthyroidism.

This clonotype has at least ten counts. The V and J genes are TRBV6-2 or TRBV6-3 and TRBJ2-7, with no clear D. V was clipped by 8 bases and J by 4 bases, with 3 bases between them. The CDR3 has 9 amino acids. Germline values: CDR1 MNHEY, CDR2 SVGEGT. Here the CDR3 DNA reads TGTGCCAGCGGATACGAGCAGTACTTC. This gives the protein CASGYEQYF.

This clonotype was detected only once. The V and J genes are TRBV5-6 and TRBJ1-5; 7 nucleotides match TRBD1. J gave up 2 bases and V 5 bases, and 7 bases lay outside the gene matches. The germline V gene encodes CDR1 SGHDT and CDR2 YYEEEE. CDR3 length: 15 residues. The CDR3 region has the DNA TGTGCCAGCAGGGAACAGGGGATCGGCAATCAGCCCCAGCATTTT. Encoded protein: CASREQGIGNQPQHF.

The V gene is TRBV4-1, the J gene TRBJ2-3; 7 positions match TRBD1. Germline V lookup: CDR1 MGHRA, CDR2 YSYEKL. There are 15 residues in the CDR3. V dropped 4 bases and J dropped 5; count of bases not matched to a gene: 9. The CDR3 loop reads CASSLDRVYGDTQYF. The DNA of the CDR3 is TGCGCCAGCAGCCTTGACAGGGTTTATGGAGATACGCAGTATTTT.

This clonotype was detected ten times or more. J is TRBJ2-5 and V is TRBV6-1, with D perhaps matching TRBD1 or TRBD2 (5 bases each). V shed 7 bases and J shed 4 bases, with 19 bases lying between them. This CDR3 has 15 amino acids. Per the germline V gene, CDR1 is MNHNS and CDR2 is SASEGT. The chain's CDR3 is CASTRQPFGGETQYF. The CDR3 DNA reads TGTGCCAGCACAAGGCAGCCTTTTGGGGGAGAGACCCAGTACTTC.

This clonotype occurred a few times. The chain joins TRBV13 to TRBJ1-1; 8 nucleotides align to TRBD1. CDR1 PRHDT and CDR2 FYEKMQ come from the germline V gene (reference sequence). V lost 4 bases and J lost 11; bases outside the gene matches: 6. The CDR3 sequence is 12 residues long. The CDR3 DNA sequence: TGTGCCAGCAGCTCCGTCGGACAGGGTGCTTTCTTT. Protein sequence: CASSSVGQGAFF.